The source of this T cell receptor beta chain is a study of blood T cell repertoires in COVID-19. Study context: Samples of COVID-19 (acute and convalescent) were obtained from the United States, Italy and Spain.

In the authors' methods: Scientists estimated how many nucleated cells there were by amplifying reference gene primers. Assay: immunoSEQ multiplex PCR; the TCRdb copy retains only in-frame clones and omits some. The V and J calls and clone size come from that table; D and trimming were worked out from the DNA. In the table there are over 120,000 clones, roughly four fifths of which are singletons. The sequenced material came from peripheral blood. The clonotype originates from a woman of 80 years or more with acute or convalescent COVID-19.

The CDR3 DNA reads as TGTGCCAGCACCCTAGCTGTGAACACTGAAGCTTTCTTT. It yields the protein CASTLAVNTEAFF. This chain joins TRBV7-9 and TRBJ1-1; no reliable D call. The CDR3 sequence is 13 residues long. V was pared by 7 bases and J by 0 bases, with 9 bases between. Germline V gives CDR1 SEHNR, CDR2 FQNEAQ (reference sequence).